One sample yielded the 25 T cell receptor beta chains listed below, sequenced in a study of CD8 T cells in Susac syndrome. An input of about 0.45 to 1 ug of RNA was subjected to reverse transcription using random hexamers. In TCRdb, the immunoSEQ multiplex PCR reads were re-called with MiXCR into one record per CDR3 protein. The sample lists approximately 150,000 distinct CDR3 sequences, approximately 95% occurring once. Material for sequencing was CD4+ T cells from PBMCs. These receptors originate from a human donor in good health.

This sequence joins TRBV29-1 and TRBJ2-5; D gene ambiguous. Between the trimmed V and J ends, which lost 1 base and 2 bases, there was a span of 8 bases. The germline V gene has CDR1 SQVTM and CDR2 ANQGSEA. The CDR3 is 13 residues long. The CDR3, as DNA: TGCAGCGTTGAAGTGGGTGCGCAAGAGACCCAGTACTTC. Amino acid sequence: CSVEVGAQETQYF.

V usage is TRBV5-6 and J usage is TRBJ2-3; D not certain. The germline V and J ends were trimmed by 4 bases and 0 bases, with 12 bases remaining between them. CDR3 length: 15 residues. The germline CDR1 and CDR2 sequences are SGHDT and YYEEEE. The CDR3 loop reads CASSRGRTSTDTQYF. CDR3 nucleotide sequence: TGTGCCAGCAGCCGCGGTCGCACTAGCACAGATACGCAGTATTTT.

This chain connects TRBV23-1 to TRBJ2-3; D remains unclear. TRBV23-1 is marked as an open reading frame, function uncertain. V was cut by 6 bases and J by 0 bases, with 13 bases left in between. The CDR3 runs to 15 residues. CDR3 bases: TGCGCCAGCAGCCGTAAGGCCCTTAGCACAGATACGCAGTATTTT. Amino acid sequence: CASSRKALSTDTQYF.

The chain has TRBV6-5 and TRBJ2-3, with D hard to call. The CDR3 has 14 amino acids. The germline V gene encodes CDR1 MNHEY and CDR2 SVGAGI. V gave up 2 bases and J gave up 4 bases, with 10 bases separating them. CDR3 residues: CASSYSRAPDTQYF. The CDR3, as DNA: TGTGCCAGCAGTTACAGTAGAGCCCCAGATACGCAGTATTTT.

The chain uses TRBV24-1 and TRBJ2-7; no definite D call. The CDR3 contains 13 residues. The ends were cut back, 7 bases at V and 3 bases at J, with 12 bases in the middle. Germline loops: CDR1 KGHDR, CDR2 SFDVKD. CDR3 protein: CATRGTQVYEQYF. Here the CDR3 DNA reads TGTGCCACCAGGGGAACACAAGTCTACGAGCAGTACTTC.

The chain combines TRBV3-1 with TRBJ1-2; D is uncertain. This CDR3 has 15 amino acids. V lost 0 bases and J lost 8, with 16 bases in between. The germline V gene encodes CDR1 LGHDT and CDR2 YNNKEL (reference sequence). The CDR3 reads CASSQERRGPLGYTF. In DNA form, the CDR3 reads TGTGCCAGCAGCCAAGAGCGGCGAGGGCCCCTCGGCTACACCTTC.

CDR3 bases: TGTGCCACGAAGGGAACGAACCCCTACGAGCAGTACTTC. As protein: CATKGTNPYEQYF. This sequence joins TRBV6-6 and TRBJ2-7; D gene uncertain. Germline CDR1 MNHNY, CDR2 SVGAGI (reference sequence). This CDR3 is 13 amino acids long. V was cut by 10 bases and J by 2 bases, with 15 bases left in between.

The V gene is TRBV7-9, the J gene TRBJ2-1; 12 nucleotides match TRBD2. The V gene end was trimmed by 3 bases and the J gene end by 8 bases; junction bases not matched to a gene: 11. The CDR3 has 17 amino acids. Germline V CDR1 and CDR2: SEHNR, FQNEAQ (reference sequence). This chain's CDR3 is CASSLKSTSGSQYEQFF. The CDR3 nucleotides read TGTGCCAGCAGCTTGAAATCGACTAGCGGGAGTCAATATGAGCAGTTCTTC.

This rearrangement joins TRBV12-3 or TRBV12-4 to TRBJ2-5, with 7 bases that match TRBD1. This CDR3 has 16 amino acids. V lost 0 bases to trimming and J lost 0 bases; unmatched junction nucleotides: 4. The CDR3 DNA reads TGTGCCAGCAGTTTAGCGGGCAGGGGGTACCAAGAGACCCAGTACTTC. Its translation is CASSLAGRGYQETQYF.

This chain connects TRBV2 to TRBJ1-4, with 8 bases aligning to TRBD1. Germline lookup yields CDR1 SNHLY and CDR2 FYNNEI. The CDR3 spans 14 residues. The junction had 7 bases not matched to a gene; V was cut back by 6 bases and J by 7 bases. In DNA, the CDR3 is TGTGCCAGCAGGAAACAGGGGGTCACTGAAAAACTGTTTTTT. Translating gives CASRKQGVTEKLFF.

V usage is TRBV20-1 and J usage is TRBJ2-7; D is possibly TRBD2 (6 bases). V shed 6 bases and J shed 0 bases, with 9 bases lying between them. The CDR3 consists of 12 residues. Germline assignment: CDR1 DFQATT and CDR2 SNEGSKA (reference sequence). The CDR3 DNA reads TGCAGTGCGCCGGGGGACTCCTACGAGCAGTACTTC. Protein: CSAPGDSYEQYF.

The chain has TRBV9 and TRBJ2-1; tentatively, D is TRBD1 or TRBD2 (5 bases each). The CDR3 is made up of 14 amino acids. Germline V gene lookup returns CDR1 SGDLS and CDR2 YYNGEE. Trimming pared 0 bases from V and 10 bases from J, leaving 14 bases between. This CDR3 reads CASSVVGLAREQFF. DNA for the CDR3: TGTGCCAGCAGCGTAGTGGGGCTAGCTCGCGAGCAGTTCTTC. The whole variable domain, remainder taken from reference TRBV9 and TRBJ2-1, is DSGVTQTPKHLITATGQRVTLRCSPRSGDLSVYWYQQSLDQGLQFLIQYYNGEERAKGNILERFSAQQFPDLHSELNLSSLELGDSALYFCASSVVGLAREQFFGPGTRLTVL.

The chain recombines TRBV5-1 with TRBJ2-3, with 7 bases fitting TRBD2. Germline V gene data show CDR1 as SGHRS and CDR2 as YFSETQ. This CDR3 comprises 14 residues. With 2 bases clipped from V and 5 bases from J, the junction kept 5 bases outside the gene matches. This CDR3 is CASSFGTTLDTQYF. The CDR3 region has the DNA TGCGCCAGCAGCTTCGGGACTACGCTAGATACGCAGTATTTT.

The chain joins TRBV5-4 to TRBJ2-5; D possibly corresponds to TRBD2 (6 bases). Trimming shortened V by 4 bases and J by 2 bases, and 9 bases separated the two germline ends. Germline lookup yields CDR1 SGHNT and CDR2 YYREEE (reference sequence). The CDR3 loop spans 13 amino acids. The CDR3, as DNA: TGTGCCAGCAGCCGGGACTGGCAAGAGACCCAGTACTTC. Translated: CASSRDWQETQYF.

This clonotype was seen just once. This chain connects TRBV29-1 to TRBJ1-1, with D perhaps matching TRBD1 (5 bases). Between the trimmed V and J ends, which lost 3 bases and 1 base, there was a span of 9 bases. Germline CDR1 reads SQVTM; CDR2 reads ANQGSEA. CDR3 length equals 13 residues. Here the CDR3 DNA reads TGCAGCGTTGACCCCGGACAGAACACTGAAGCTTTCTTT. Translating it yields CSVDPGQNTEAFF. Full variable domain (rest looked up from reference TRBV29-1 and TRBJ1-1): SAVISQKPSRDICQRGTSLTIQCQVDSQVTMMFWYRQQPGQSLTLIATANQGSEATYESGFVIDKFPISRPNLTFSTLTVSNMSPEDSSIYLCSVDPGQNTEAFFGQGTRLTVV.

The chain has TRBV3-1 and TRBJ2-2, with D unresolved. CDR1 is LGHDT and CDR2 is YNNKEL in the germline V gene (reference sequence). Between the trimmed V and J ends, which lost 1 base and 3 bases, there was a span of 6 bases. CDR3 length equals 14 residues. CDR3 loop: CASSQVRYTGELFF. CDR3 DNA: TGTGCCAGCAGCCAAGTAAGGTACACCGGGGAGCTGTTTTTT.

This chain links TRBV5-4 with TRBJ2-3; TRBD2 agrees at 7 bases. V lost 4 bases and J lost 6; bases outside the gene matches: 14. This CDR3 comprises 16 residues. Germline CDR1 and CDR2: SGHNT and YYREEE (reference sequence). CDR3 DNA sequence: TGTGCCAGCAGCGATAAAAGGGCGGGAGTAAGTGATACGCAGTATTTT. Translating gives CASSDKRAGVSDTQYF. Full variable domain (remainder filled in from reference TRBV5-4 and TRBJ2-3): ETGVTQSPTHLIKTRGQQVTLRCSSQSGHNTVSWYQQALGQGPQFIFQYYREEENGRGNFPPRFSGLQFPNYSSELNVNALELDDSALYLCASSDKRAGVSDTQYFGPGTRLTVL.

The rearrangement uses TRBV7-8 and TRBJ2-1; 9 nucleotides match TRBD2. Trimming took 4 bases from V and 7 from J; bases not matched to a gene: 8. CDR3 size: 15 residues. Germline V gives CDR1 SGHVS, CDR2 FQNEAQ. The CDR3 region has the DNA TGTGCCAGCAGCTCGGGACTAGCATCAGAGAATGAGCAGTTCTTC. It specifies CASSSGLASENEQFF.

This clonotype was detected once. DNA of the CDR3: TGCGCCAGCAGTGAAGTGGCGAGCTCCTACGAGCAGTACTTC. Translating gives CASSEVASSYEQYF. The chain uses TRBV10-2 and TRBJ2-7; D is ambiguous. This CDR3 spans 14 amino acids. The ends were cut back, 3 bases at V and 0 bases at J, with 9 bases in the middle. Germline CDR1 is WSHSY and CDR2 is SAAADI.

The chain employs TRBV20-1 and TRBJ1-1; 7 bases align to TRBD1. The CDR3 runs to 15 residues. Germline-derived CDR1 and CDR2 are DFQATT and SNEGSKA (reference sequence). The ends lost 0 bases at V and 0 bases at J; junction bases unmatched: 4. Here the CDR3 reads CSARDGDSMNTEAFF. The CDR3 nucleotides are TGCAGTGCTAGAGATGGGGACAGCATGAACACTGAAGCTTTCTTT.

The J gene is TRBJ2-2, the V gene TRBV29-1; no reliable D call. From germline, CDR1 is SQVTM and CDR2 ANQGSEA. V lost 8 bases, J lost 2 bases, and 9 bases lay in between. CDR3 length: 12 amino acids. The CDR3 loop is CSIRPNTGELFF. The CDR3 DNA reads as TGCAGCATCCGGCCAAACACCGGGGAGCTGTTTTTT.

The chain links TRBV20-1 to TRBJ2-1, with D unclear. Trimming removed 1 base from V and 8 bases from J, with 12 bases in between. Per the germline V gene, CDR1 is DFQATT and CDR2 is SNEGSKA (reference sequence). The CDR3 is made up of 13 amino acids. CDR3 protein: CSARVSNSDEQFF. DNA of the CDR3: TGCAGTGCTAGAGTGAGCAACAGCGATGAGCAGTTCTTC.

The J gene is TRBJ2-3, the V gene TRBV20-1; 8 bases are a match to TRBD2. Looked up from germline, CDR1 is DFQATT and CDR2 is SNEGSKA (reference sequence). V trimming: 2 bases; J trimming: 3 bases; junction bases outside the gene matches: 7. This CDR3 is 15 amino acids long. DNA for the CDR3: TGCAGTGCTAGAAAGAGCGGGAGTGGTACAGATACGCAGTATTTT. Translation gives CSARKSGSGTDTQYF.

The chain recombines TRBV30 with TRBJ1-3; TRBD1 agrees at 9 bases. The CDR3 extends over 16 amino acids. Germline values: CDR1 GTSNPN, CDR2 SVGIG (reference sequence). Germline trimming cut 2 bases from V and 2 bases from J; bases unmatched to any gene: 7. Written as DNA, the CDR3 is TGTGCCTGGAGTACGGGACAGGGTGGCGCTGGAAACACCATATATTTT. Residues: CAWSTGQGGAGNTIYF.

This chain joins TRBV4-2 and TRBJ2-3; TRBD2 matches at 11 bases. This CDR3 is built from 18 residues. V shed 4 bases and J 1 base; nucleotides not matched to a gene: 10. Germline assignment: CDR1 LGHNA and CDR2 YNFKEQ. CDR3 DNA sequence: TGTGCCAGCAGCCGAGTGGGACTAGCGGTTCCAGGCACAGATACGCAGTATTTT. Translation gives CASSRVGLAVPGTDTQYF.